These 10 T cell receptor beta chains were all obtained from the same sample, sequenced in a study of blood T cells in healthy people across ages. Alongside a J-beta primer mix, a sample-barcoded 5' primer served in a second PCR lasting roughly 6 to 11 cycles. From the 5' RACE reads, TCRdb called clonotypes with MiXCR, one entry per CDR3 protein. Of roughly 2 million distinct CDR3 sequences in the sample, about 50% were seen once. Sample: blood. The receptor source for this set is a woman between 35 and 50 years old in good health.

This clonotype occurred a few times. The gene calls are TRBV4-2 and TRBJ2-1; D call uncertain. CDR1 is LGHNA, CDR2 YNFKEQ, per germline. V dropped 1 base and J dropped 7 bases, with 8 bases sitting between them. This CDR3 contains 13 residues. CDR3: CASSQGFDNEQFF. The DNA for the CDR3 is TGTGCCAGCAGCCAAGGATTTGATAATGAGCAGTTCTTC.

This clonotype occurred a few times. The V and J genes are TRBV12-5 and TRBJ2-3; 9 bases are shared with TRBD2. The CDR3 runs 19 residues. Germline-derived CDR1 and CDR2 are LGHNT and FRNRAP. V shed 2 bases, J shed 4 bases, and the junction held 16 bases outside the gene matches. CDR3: CASGLLLGGGAPSADTQYF. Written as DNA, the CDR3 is TGTGCTAGTGGTTTGTTATTGGGCGGGGGGGCCCCGAGCGCAGATACGCAGTATTTT.

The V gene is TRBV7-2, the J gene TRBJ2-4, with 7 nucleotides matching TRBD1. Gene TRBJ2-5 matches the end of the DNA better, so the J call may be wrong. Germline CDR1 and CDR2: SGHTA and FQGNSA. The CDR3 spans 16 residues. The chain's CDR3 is CASSLGEGGLFETQYF. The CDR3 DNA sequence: TGTGCCAGCAGCTTAGGTGAAGGGGGCCTATTCGAGACCCAGTACTTC.

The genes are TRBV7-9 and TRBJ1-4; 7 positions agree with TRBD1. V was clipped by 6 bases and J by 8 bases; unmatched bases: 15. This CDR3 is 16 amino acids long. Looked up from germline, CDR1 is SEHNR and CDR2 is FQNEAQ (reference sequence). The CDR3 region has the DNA TGTGCCAGCAGGCCGGACAGCGGTGGCAGGGGGGAAAAACTGTTTTTT. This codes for CASRPDSGGRGEKLFF.

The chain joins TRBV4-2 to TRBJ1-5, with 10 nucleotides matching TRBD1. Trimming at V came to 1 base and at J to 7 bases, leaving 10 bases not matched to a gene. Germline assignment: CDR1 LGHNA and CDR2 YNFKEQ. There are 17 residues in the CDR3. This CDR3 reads CASSQASGTGVNQPQHF. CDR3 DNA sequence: TGTGCCAGCAGCCAAGCCTCCGGGACAGGGGTTAACCAGCCCCAGCATTTT.

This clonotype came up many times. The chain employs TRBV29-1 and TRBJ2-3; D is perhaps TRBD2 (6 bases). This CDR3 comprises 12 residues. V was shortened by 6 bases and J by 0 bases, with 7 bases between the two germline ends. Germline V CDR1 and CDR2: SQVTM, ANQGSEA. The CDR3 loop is CSVAGSTDTQYF. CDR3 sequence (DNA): TGCAGCGTCGCGGGGAGCACAGATACGCAGTATTTT.

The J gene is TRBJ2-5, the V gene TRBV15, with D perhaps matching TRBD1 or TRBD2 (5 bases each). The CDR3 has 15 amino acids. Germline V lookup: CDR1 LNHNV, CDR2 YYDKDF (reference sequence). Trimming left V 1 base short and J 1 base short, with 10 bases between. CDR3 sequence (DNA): TGTGCCACCAGCAGAGTGAGGGGCCTCCAAGAGACCCAGTACTTC. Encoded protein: CATSRVRGLQETQYF.

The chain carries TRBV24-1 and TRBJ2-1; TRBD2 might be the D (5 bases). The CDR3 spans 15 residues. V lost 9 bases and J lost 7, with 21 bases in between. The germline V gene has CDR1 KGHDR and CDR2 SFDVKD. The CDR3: CATQSGARINNEQFF. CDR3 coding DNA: TGTGCCACCCAGAGCGGCGCCCGTATCAATAATGAGCAGTTCTTC.

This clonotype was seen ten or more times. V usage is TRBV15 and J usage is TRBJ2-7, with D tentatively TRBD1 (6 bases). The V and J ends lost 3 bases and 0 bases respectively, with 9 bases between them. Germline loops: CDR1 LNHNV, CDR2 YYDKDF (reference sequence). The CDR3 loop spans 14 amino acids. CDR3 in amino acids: CATSRTGSSYEQYF. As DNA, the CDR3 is TGTGCCACCAGCAGGACAGGTAGCTCCTACGAGCAGTACTTC.

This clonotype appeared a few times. CDR3 DNA: TGCAGTGCTAGAGGACGTAGCGGGTCCGAGACCCAGTACTTC. Translating gives CSARGRSGSETQYF. V usage is TRBV20-1 and J usage is TRBJ2-5, with TRBD2 identical over 7 bases. Germline CDR1 reads DFQATT; CDR2 reads SNEGSKA (reference sequence). The V gene end was trimmed by 1 base and the J gene end by 5 bases; junction bases not matched to a gene: 7. There are 14 residues in the CDR3.